This T cell receptor (beta chain) comes out of a study of blood T cell repertoires in COVID-19. Study-level background: Donors in Cohort 3 counted as recovered after two negative PCRs, clearance, or symptom resolution. Collection of acute and convalescent COVID-19 samples took place in the United States, Italy and Spain.

V trimming: 1 base; J trimming: 7 bases; junction bases outside the gene matches: 19. This CDR3 is 18 amino acids long. Germline V gives CDR1 LNHDA, CDR2 SQIVND (reference sequence). Clones were read by immunoSEQ multiplex PCR, and TCRdb kept only the in-frame ones, dropping some. The sample has more than 200,000 clones, around nine tenths seen once; the top ten hold 7.2%. Clinical histories supplied by participants themselves formed the basis of cohort assignment. Sequenced: PBMCs or T cells enriched from blood (not recorded which). The chain uses TRBV19 and TRBJ2-7; TRBD1 agrees at 7 bases. The source of this sequence is a man aged 30 to 39 in a cohort exposed to, infected with or recovered from COVID-19 (not recorded which). The CDR3 reads CASSIGDGTARFPSEQYF. As DNA, the CDR3 is TGTGCCAGTAGTATAGGTGACGGGACAGCAAGGTTCCCCTCGGAGCAGTACTTC.